This T cell receptor (beta chain) was profiled in a study of T cells in Graves' hyperthyroidism and ophthalmopathy. Amplified TCR beta CDR3 regions derived from RNA transcripts. When the TCR CDR3 underwent first-round RT-PCR, the HTBI primer set was used. TCRdb called the multiplex PCR reads again in MiXCR, with one record for every CDR3 protein. The sample lists about half a million distinct CDR3 sequences; around a quarter were seen once. CDR1 and CDR2 (germline): DFQATT, SNEGSKA (reference sequence). This CDR3 comprises 13 residues. Worth noting for this clonotype: The antigen remains unidentified. Possible read error: a much larger clone is one base away.

General study findings and limits: Ophthalmopathy was model-predicted a median around seven months pre-onset. Blood also showed most of the thyroid clonotypes that were expanded above 0.001.

A patient was excluded if there was uncontrolled infection, other autoimmune disease, pregnancy or lactation. Fresh 10 ml peripheral blood yielded PBMCs. Input material: blood. This chain connects TRBV20-1 to TRBJ2-5; 11 bases are a match to TRBD2. The TCR was taken from a woman aged 25 to 39 with Graves' ophthalmopathy. The CDR3 region has the DNA TGCAGTGAACTAGCGGGGGCCGGAGAGACCAAGTACTTC. Encoded protein: CSELAGAGETKYF.